Presented here are 8 T cell receptor beta chains from one specimen sequenced in a study of shared clonotypes between healthy human individuals. TCRdb's copy holds only in-frame clones and misses some; the assay was immunoSEQ multiplex PCR. The data contain 950,000 to 1,100,000 clones, roughly 80% of them singletons. The sequenced sample was memory CD4+ T cells sorted from blood. As for subset: CD45RA-negative fraction. Receptors were obtained from a man aged 18 to 35 in good health.

The chain has TRBV30 and TRBJ2-5; D could derive from TRBD1 or TRBD2 (5 bases each). The better agreement between TRBJ2-7 and the DNA end casts doubt on the J call. Germline loops: CDR1 GTSNPN, CDR2 SVGIG (reference sequence). The CDR3 covers 13 residues. The chain's CDR3 is CAWGWGTSYEQYF. CDR3 bases: TGTGCCTGGGGCTGGGGGACCTCCTACGAGCAGTACTTC.

This clone turned up a few times. The chain combines TRBV5-4 with TRBJ1-6; the match to TRBD1 covers 7 bases. The CDR3 runs 15 residues. The trim removed 6 bases at V and 9 bases at J, leaving 12 bases unmatched. Germline-derived CDR1 and CDR2 are SGHNT and YYREEE (reference sequence). The CDR3 nucleotides read TGTGCCAGCACGATTAGGGGGCGCGTCAGTTCACCCCTCCACTTT. It translates to CASTIRGRVSSPLHF.

V usage is TRBV18 and J usage is TRBJ2-5, with TRBD2 identical over 9 bases. Germline values: CDR1 KGHSH, CDR2 LQKENI. With V trimmed by 2 bases and J by 5 bases, 6 bases remained unmatched. The CDR3 length is 15 residues. The CDR3 reads CASSPNLAGLETQYF. Written as DNA, the CDR3 is TGTGCCAGCTCACCAAACCTAGCGGGATTGGAGACCCAGTACTTC.

This sequence joins TRBV2 and TRBJ1-2; 8 bases line up with TRBD1. The CDR3 is 17 residues long. V lost 6 bases to trimming and J lost 4 bases; unmatched junction nucleotides: 16. Germline values: CDR1 SNHLY, CDR2 FYNNEI. Here the CDR3 reads CASRTTTQGVSVYGYTF. CDR3 nucleotides: TGTGCCAGCAGAACAACGACACAGGGGGTATCGGTCTATGGCTACACCTTC.

Remarks on this clone: Other DNA sequences from this sample encode an identical CDR3 as well. The chain recombines TRBV7-2 with TRBJ2-7, with 7 bases fitting TRBD2. The CDR3 loop spans 13 amino acids. Trimming cost V 3 bases and J 4 bases; bases outside gene matches: 3. Germline V lookup: CDR1 SGHTA, CDR2 FQGNSA. CDR3 region: CASSLAGDYEQYF. The CDR3 DNA reads as TGTGCCAGCAGCTTGGCGGGAGATTACGAGCAGTACTTC. The entire variable domain, with the rest obtained from reference TRBV7-2 and TRBJ2-7, is as follows: GAGVSQSPSNKVTEKGKDVELRCDPISGHTALYWYRQSLGQGLEFLIYFQGNSAPDKSGLPSDRFSAERTGGSVSTLTIQRTQQEDSAVYLCASSLAGDYEQYFGPGTRLTVT.

The genes are TRBV27 and TRBJ2-3, with 11 positions matching TRBD1. Germline V gene lookup returns CDR1 MNHEY and CDR2 SMNVEV (reference sequence). There are 15 residues in the CDR3. V lost 7 bases and J lost 4; bases outside the gene matches: 7. CDR3: CASTRPDRGPDTQYF. DNA of the CDR3: TGTGCCAGCACTAGACCGGACAGGGGGCCAGATACGCAGTATTTT.

V and J are TRBV11-2 and TRBJ1-1, with a weak D call TRBD1 (5 bases). V was trimmed by 1 base and J by 8 bases, leaving 14 bases between them. This CDR3 spans 14 amino acids. Germline V gene data show CDR1 as SGHAT and CDR2 as FQNNGV. CDR3 bases: TGTGCCAGCAGCTTAGTGTCGGCAGGGAGGGAAGCTTTCTTT. It yields the protein CASSLVSAGREAFF.

J is TRBJ1-5 and V is TRBV7-3; tentatively, D is TRBD1 (6 bases). V was clipped by 5 bases and J by 0 bases, with 14 bases between them. Germline V CDR1 and CDR2: SGHTA, FQGTGA. The CDR3 has 16 amino acids. The DNA for the CDR3 is TGTGCCAGCAGCCCACCGGACAGAGATAGCAATCAGCCCCAGCATTTT. Its protein product is CASSPPDRDSNQPQHF.